This T cell receptor (beta chain) is drawn from a study of T cells after yellow fever vaccination (dated by TCRdb to the late 2010s). With respect to the entire study: Libraries from fractions with low cell numbers were prepared with the SMART-Seq v4 Ultra Low Input RNA kit. To follow T-cell clones before and after primary and booster YFV17D yellow fever vaccination, bulk TCR alpha and beta repertoires were sequenced over time. Two healthy male donors, one aged 18 to 30 and one aged 30 to 40 years, were included in the cohort. Bulk PBMC replicates and cell subsets were isolated from blood drawn at multiple timepoints before and after both primary and secondary immunization. Overall study results and their limits: FACS-sorted repertoires could contain abundant contaminating clonotypes from the bulk population, so computational filtering was required. The secondary T-cell response was weaker than the primary response but faster, peaking on day 5 instead of day 15. Because only two donors were included in the study, the extent to which the findings can be generalized is limited. A small fraction of clonotypes showed up in both the CD4 and CD8 compartments, probably as a result of convergent recombination. After the booster, most of the clones that had expanded following primary vaccination were detected again (just under 97% of CD4 and 85% to 90% of CD8), which suggests that memory was broadly maintained.

Synthesis of TCR cDNA relied on 5'RACE template switching, a step that introduced a universal primer site along with unique molecular identifiers. Priming of cDNA synthesis was performed from both the TCR alpha and TCR beta constant segments. Libraries were amplified in two PCR steps, with sample barcodes and sequencing adapters added in the second step. Libraries were sequenced on Illumina HiSeq 2500 (2x100 bp) or NovaSeq (2x150 bp). Concerning the study's data processing: MIGEC was used to demultiplex reads and collapse the reads into UMI consensus sequences, and MiXCR was used for V(D)J alignment. Clonotypes responding to the vaccine were identified with edgeR on replicate PBMC samples, with the criteria of FDR below 0.01 and a log2 fold change above 5 up to day 15. Bulk clonotypes were assigned CD4 or CD8 identity according to which sequenced CD4 or CD8 repertoire held them at higher abundance. TCRdb applied fastp at Q25 and MiXCR to the public reads, then kept only in-frame beta chains. Each CDR3 protein appears once, grouped with its most common genes and DNA. None of the V and J calls come from the authors' own analysis; TCRdb made them. This sample lists hundreds of thousands of distinct CDR3 sequences; 8% to 9.5% were detected once. Around 17% of the sample is taken by the ten largest.

This clonotype has just a few counts. What antigen it recognizes has not been identified. Nothing much larger sits one base from this clone, and base qualities are not available. Trimming takes 6 bases off V and 4 bases off J; junction bases not matched to a gene: 10. The CDR3 runs 15 amino acids, cysteine and phenylalanine included. The only DNA kept is the CDR3, 45 bases in frame from the first base. Sequences DFQATT (CDR1) and SNEGSKA (CDR2) are obtained from the germline V gene (reference sequence). The treatment or condition label on this specimen signifies: live attenuated yellow fever vaccine strain. At every blood-draw timepoint, two biological replicates of bulk PBMCs were collected. A standard Ficoll-Paque protocol was used to isolate PBMCs from peripheral blood. TriZol was used to extract RNA from bulk PBMCs, CD4 and CD8 fractions, and dextramer-positive and dextramer-negative fractions.

The V and J segments used are TRBV20-1 and TRBJ2-1, and TRBD2 matches 9 of the central bases. The source is a man aged 18 to 30 who received the YFV17D yellow fever vaccine. Sequencing used PBMCs, obtained roughly 45 days after the first yellow fever vaccination. For the CDR3, the sequence is CSARGGGARYNEQFF. The nucleotides read TGCAGTGCCAGGGGCGGGGGGGCAAGGTACAATGAGCAGTTCTTC.